This T cell receptor beta chain was retrieved from a study of blood T cell repertoires in COVID-19. Study-wide context: Acute and convalescent COVID-19 samples came from the United States, Italy and Spain. T cells, B-cell-depleted T cells, or PBMCs provided the cDNA or gDNA that served as material.

Trimming took 3 bases from V and 13 from J; bases not matched to a gene: 9. The CDR3 covers 13 residues. CDR1 is SGDLS and CDR2 is YYNGEE in the germline V gene. In the original analysis: Quantification of nucleated cells was approximated via reference gene primer amplification. TCRdb's table, derived via immunoSEQ multiplex PCR, lists solely in-frame clones and lacks some. That table gives V, J and clone size, and the DNA gave D and trimming. The sample lists 25,000 to 30,000 clones, roughly 80% occurring once. The chain combines TRBV9 with TRBJ2-5; 10 nucleotides line up with TRBD2. This TCR derives from a man in his fifties with active or convalescent COVID-19. The sample comprised peripheral blood. In DNA, the CDR3 is TGTGCCAGCAGCGGGTTAGCGGGGGGCCCCACGTACTTC. This sequence encodes CASSGLAGGPTYF.